The present entry profiles one T cell receptor beta chain with its context. Its target is unknown. The data were obtained in a study of shared clonotypes between healthy human individuals. Study observations and caveats: Non-shared clonotypes had lower generation probabilities than clonotypes shared by all four sorted-subset donors. Among a few donors, about 5% of naive CD4 clonotypes were found in common.

Naivety among CD8 cells was defined by CD45RO negativity and positive CCR7 selection, thereby excluding terminally differentiated effector memory CD45RA+ cells. The DNA input per sorted-subset replicate PCR was about 180 ng, corresponding to some 30,000 T cell genomes. The authors' processing: Filtering differed, since immunoSEQ gave only junction sequences and no quality scores. The data were produced by immunoSEQ multiplex PCR, yet TCRdb's version contains in-frame clones alone and is incomplete. D and trimming come from the DNA, and the V and J calls and clone size come from that table. The sample lists approximately 810,000 clones, about 91% occurring once. In germline, CDR1 is GTSNPN, CDR2 SVGIG (reference sequence). The CDR3 covers 11 residues. Trimming pared 2 bases from V and 8 bases from J, leaving 9 bases between.

The rearrangement uses TRBV30 and TRBJ1-2; D may be TRBD1 (6 bases). This TCR derives from a young man in good health. Sample: naive CD8+ T cells sorted from blood. The CDR3 DNA reads TGTGCCTGGAGTACAGGGCACGGCTACACCTTC. Protein: CAWSTGHGYTF.